This is a list of T cell receptor beta chains from one sample in a study of shared clonotypes between healthy human individuals. The method was immunoSEQ multiplex PCR; TCRdb's version includes in-frame clones alone and lacks a portion of them. The table lists fewer than 850,000 clones, roughly 91% of them singletons. Material: memory CD8+ T cells from PBMCs. Receptors were obtained from a man aged 18 to 35 in good health. Some clones in this sample may be carry-over from other donors' samples. CDR3s include the opening cysteine and the closing phenylalanine or tryptophan. A D gene is named only where the DNA matches it firmly. Rows give clone size only sometimes, using once, few, many, or a class for an expanded clone.

>TRBD1|.|TRBJ2-7|TRBV4-3
CASSQDLQGAYEQYF
TGCGCCAGCAGCCAAGACCTACAGGGGGCCTACGAGCAGTACTTC
>TRBD2|.|TRBJ2-7|TRBV4-1
CASSQAAGVVEQYF
TGCGCCAGCAGCCAAGCAGCGGGAGTTGTCGAGCAGTACTTC
>.|.|TRBJ2-2|TRBV4-1
CASSPRQPTGELFF
TGCGCCAGCAGCCCTCGACAGCCGACCGGGGAGCTGTTTTTT
>.|.|TRBJ1-1|TRBV27
CASHAPGGTEAFF
TGTGCCAGCCATGCCCCTGGGGGCACTGAAGCTTTCTTT
>TRBD2|.|TRBJ2-7|TRBV5-1
CASSASGLAGIDPHEQYF
TGCGCCAGCAGCGCATCGGGACTAGCGGGAATAGACCCCCACGAGCAGTACTTC
>.|.|TRBJ2-7|TRBV6-1
CASPGPFYEQYF
TGTGCCAGCCCCGGACCCTTTTACGAGCAGTACTTC
>.|.|TRBJ1-4|TRBV28
CASSPWGSREKLFF
TGTGCCAGCAGTCCTTGGGGGAGTCGTGAAAAACTGTTTTTT
>.|.|TRBJ1-2|TRBV7-9
CASNPRQVPQTYGYTF
TGTGCCAGCAACCCCCGGCAGGTCCCGCAAACCTATGGCTACACCTTC
>.|.|TRBJ2-2|TRBV4-1
CASSPSDRRTGELFF
TGCGCCAGCAGCCCGTCCGACAGGAGGACCGGGGAGCTGTTTTTT
>TRBD1|.|TRBJ2-2|TRBV28
CASRATGSEEGELFF
TGTGCCAGCAGGGCGACAGGGTCAGAGGAGGGGGAGCTGTTTTTT
>TRBD1|.|TRBJ2-2|TRBV7-2
CASSLWQGVAGELFF
TGTGCCAGCAGCTTATGGCAGGGGGTGGCCGGGGAGCTGTTTTTT
>.|.|TRBJ2-7|TRBV29-1
CSVGRGRAYEQYF
TGCAGCGTTGGCAGAGGCCGCGCCTACGAGCAGTACTTC
>.|.|TRBJ2-7|TRBV4-1
CASSQEYGGEQYF
TGCGCCAGCAGCCAAGAGTACGGGGGCGAGCAGTACTTC
>.|once|TRBJ2-2|TRBV6-1
CASREDRNTGELFF
TGTGCCAGCAGGGAGGACAGGAACACCGGGGAGCTGTTTTTT
>TRBD1|.|TRBJ1-1|TRBV4-1
CASSQGPGGNTEAFF
TGCGCCAGCAGCCAAGGTCCAGGGGGCAACACTGAAGCTTTCTTT
>.|.|TRBJ1-5|TRBV19
CASSSWGLSSNQPQHF
TGTGCCAGTAGTTCTTGGGGGTTATCGAGCAATCAGCCCCAGCATTTT
>.|.|TRBJ2-1|TRBV10-3
CAISEYGPSNEQFF
TGTGCCATCAGTGAGTATGGACCGAGCAATGAGCAGTTCTTC
>.|.|TRBJ1-6|TRBV28
CASSSVFSYNSPLHF
TGTGCCAGCAGTTCCGTTTTTTCCTATAATTCACCCCTCCACTTT
>TRBD2|.|TRBJ2-1|TRBV11-2
CASSSALAGVFNEQFF
TGTGCCAGCAGCTCCGCCCTAGCGGGAGTATTCAATGAGCAGTTCTTC
>.|.|TRBJ2-1|TRBV7-3
CASSSRRGNEQFF
TGTGCCAGCAGCTCCCGAAGGGGTAATGAGCAGTTCTTC
>.|medium-sized|TRBJ2-1|TRBV9
CASSWTHGTEQFF
TGTGCCAGCAGCTGGACCCACGGAACCGAACAGTTCTTC
>.|.|TRBJ2-7|TRBV2
CASSEWTATYEQYF
TGTGCCAGCAGCGAGTGGACAGCCACCTACGAGCAGTACTTC
>.|.|TRBJ2-3|TRBV19
CASLDFADTQYF
TGTGCCAGTCTGGACTTTGCAGATACGCAGTATTTT
>.|once|TRBJ2-3|TRBV4-1
CASSPLIRTGTDTQYF
TGCGCCAGCAGCCCTCTAATCCGGACGGGGACAGATACGCAGTATTTT
>.|once|TRBJ1-5|TRBV6-5
CASSYYKDGQPQHF
TGTGCCAGCAGTTACTACAAGGACGGTCAGCCCCAGCATTTT
>TRBD2|.|TRBJ2-1|TRBV7-2
CASSLEAGATYNEQFF
TGTGCCAGCAGCTTAGAAGCGGGGGCTACCTACAATGAGCAGTTCTTC
>.|.|TRBJ2-7|TRBV18
CASSPRFTRGRSGHEQYF
TGTGCCAGCTCACCACGCTTTACGCGGGGCCGTTCGGGCCACGAGCAGTACTTC
>.|.|TRBJ2-7|TRBV5-1
CASSWGEGYEQYF
TGCGCCAGCAGTTGGGGAGAGGGCTACGAGCAGTACTTC
>.|.|TRBJ2-5|TRBV6-5
CASSPSDGYQETQYF
TGTGCCAGCAGTCCGTCGGACGGATACCAAGAGACCCAGTACTTC
>.|.|TRBJ2-3|TRBV6-5
CASSYGAERADTQYF
TGTGCCAGCAGTTACGGGGCAGAACGGGCAGATACGCAGTATTTT
>.|.|TRBJ2-3|TRBV7-2
CASSLGSGYLKTDTQYF
TGTGCCAGCAGCTTAGGGTCCGGCTACCTTAAAACAGATACGCAGTATTTT
>.|.|TRBJ2-7|TRBV11-2
CASSLSPQSSYEQYF
TGTGCCAGCAGCTTAAGTCCACAAAGCTCCTACGAGCAGTACTTC
>.|.|TRBJ1-1|TRBV27
CASSPNMGNTEAFF
TGTGCCAGCAGTCCGAACATGGGAAACACTGAAGCTTTCTTT
>.|.|TRBJ1-2|TRBV14
CASSQSQGAFPSYGYTF
TGTGCCAGCAGCCAGTCACAGGGCGCCTTCCCCTCCTATGGCTACACCTTC
>.|.|TRBJ1-2|TRBV5-6
CASSLDRAGGVYGYTF
TGTGCCAGCAGCTTGGATCGTGCAGGAGGGGTCTATGGCTACACCTTC
>.|.|TRBJ2-7|TRBV25-1
CASSAGGLGYEQYF
TGTGCCAGCAGCGCTGGGGGACTTGGCTACGAGCAGTACTTC
>.|.|TRBJ1-1|TRBV11-2
CASSPHGGSLGAFF
TGTGCCAGCAGCCCACACGGGGGGAGCCTAGGAGCTTTCTTT
>TRBD2|.|TRBJ2-7|TRBV5-1
CASSPSPSLAGGTYEQYF
TGCGCCAGCAGCCCGTCTCCGAGCCTAGCGGGAGGCACCTACGAGCAGTACTTC
>TRBD2|.|TRBJ2-1|TRBV28
CASSLTSGSNEQFF
TGTGCCAGCAGTTTGACTAGCGGGAGTAATGAGCAGTTCTTC
>.|.|TRBJ2-3|TRBV10-1
CASSDRDTQYF
TGCGCCAGCAGTGATCGGGATACGCAGTATTTT
>.|.|TRBJ2-1|TRBV4-1
CASSLMGEDEQFF
TGCGCCAGCAGCCTAATGGGCGAGGATGAGCAGTTCTTC
>.|.|TRBJ1-4|TRBV13
CASSYREINEKLFF
TGTGCCAGCAGCTACAGGGAGATAAATGAAAAACTGTTTTTT
>.|.|TRBJ1-5|TRBV28
CASSLLNREDQPQHF
TGTGCCAGCAGTTTATTGAACCGTGAGGACCAGCCCCAGCATTTT
>TRBD1|.|TRBJ2-2|TRBV27
CASSLGTGGANTGELFF
TGTGCCAGCAGTTTGGGGACAGGGGGCGCAAACACCGGGGAGCTGTTTTTT
>.|.|TRBJ2-7|TRBV4-1
CASSAIRYDKDEQYF
TGCGCCAGCAGCGCCATTCGTTATGATAAGGACGAGCAGTACTTC
>TRBD1|.|TRBJ1-1|TRBV28
CASRDRGGYEAFF
TGTGCCAGCAGAGACAGGGGGGGGTATGAAGCTTTCTTT
>.|few|TRBJ2-5|TRBV2
CASGQTQETQYF
TGTGCCAGCGGGCAGACCCAAGAGACCCAGTACTTC
>TRBD1|.|TRBJ2-3|TRBV4-3
CASSQGGRDRGADTQYF
TGCGCCAGCAGCCAAGGAGGGCGGGACAGGGGAGCAGATACGCAGTATTTT
>.|.|TRBJ1-1|TRBV9
CASSVGPNTEAFF
TGTGCCAGCAGCGTAGGACCGAACACTGAAGCTTTCTTT
>.|.|TRBJ2-1|TRBV29-1
CSVGREQFF
TGCAGCGTTGGCAGGGAGCAGTTCTTC
>TRBD2|once|TRBJ2-7|TRBV10-1
CASSKASGGEQYF
TGCGCCAGCAGCAAGGCTAGCGGTGGAGAGCAGTACTTC
>TRBD2|.|TRBJ2-1|TRBV7-8
CASSLAETSGSREGGNEQFF
TGTGCCAGCAGCTTAGCAGAGACTAGCGGGAGTAGAGAAGGGGGCAATGAGCAGTTCTTC
>TRBD1|.|TRBJ2-2|TRBV9
CASSVTGEPTGELFF
TGTGCCAGCAGCGTAACAGGGGAGCCCACCGGGGAGCTGTTTTTT
>.|.|TRBJ1-6|TRBV28
CASSLGVRSPLHF
TGTGCCAGCAGTTTAGGGGTTCGTTCACCCCTCCACTTT
>.|.|TRBJ1-4|TRBV7-2
CASSADEKLFF
TGTGCCAGCAGCGCCGATGAAAAACTGTTTTTT
>.|.|TRBJ2-7|TRBV5-6
CASSLGSQGLSEQYF
TGTGCCAGCAGCTTGGGGAGCCAAGGTCTCTCCGAGCAGTACTTC
>TRBD2|.|TRBJ2-1|TRBV7-9
CASSLLAGGNEQFF
TGTGCCAGCAGCTTACTGGCGGGGGGCAATGAGCAGTTCTTC
>TRBD1|.|TRBJ2-5|TRBV28
CASSLWGQGQTQYF
TGTGCCAGCAGTTTATGGGGACAGGGACAGACCCAGTACTTC
>.|.|TRBJ1-1|TRBV4-3
CASKNLGNTEAFF
TGCGCCAGCAAAAACCTCGGGAACACTGAAGCTTTCTTT
>.|.|TRBJ2-5|TRBV14
CASSHRLQQETQYF
TGTGCCAGCAGCCATAGGCTGCAACAAGAGACCCAGTACTTC